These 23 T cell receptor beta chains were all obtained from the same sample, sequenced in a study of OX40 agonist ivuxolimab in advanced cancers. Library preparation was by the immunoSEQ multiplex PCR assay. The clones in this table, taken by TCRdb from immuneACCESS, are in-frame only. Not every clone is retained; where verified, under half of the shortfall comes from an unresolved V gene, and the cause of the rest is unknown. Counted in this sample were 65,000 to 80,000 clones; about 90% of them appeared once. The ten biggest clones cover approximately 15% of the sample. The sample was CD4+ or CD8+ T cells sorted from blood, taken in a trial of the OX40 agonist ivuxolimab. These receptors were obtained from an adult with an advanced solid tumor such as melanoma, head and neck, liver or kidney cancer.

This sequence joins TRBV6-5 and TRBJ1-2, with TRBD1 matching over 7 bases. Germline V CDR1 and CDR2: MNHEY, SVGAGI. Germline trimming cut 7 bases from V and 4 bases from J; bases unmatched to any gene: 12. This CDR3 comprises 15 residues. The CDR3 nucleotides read TGTGCCAGCACCCAGGGGGTAGGGGGAGTCTATGGCTACACCTTC. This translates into CASTQGVGGVYGYTF.

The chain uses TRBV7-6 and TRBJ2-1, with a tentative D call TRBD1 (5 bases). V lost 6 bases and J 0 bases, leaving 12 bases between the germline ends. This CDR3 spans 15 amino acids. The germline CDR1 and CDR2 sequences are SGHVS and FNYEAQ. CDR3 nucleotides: TGTGCCAGCAGGATTAGGGGCAACTCCTACAATGAGCAGTTCTTC. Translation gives CASRIRGNSYNEQFF.

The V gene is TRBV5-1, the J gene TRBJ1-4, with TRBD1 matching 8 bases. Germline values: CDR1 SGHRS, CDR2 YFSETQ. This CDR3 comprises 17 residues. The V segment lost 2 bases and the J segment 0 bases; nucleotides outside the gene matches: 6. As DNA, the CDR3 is TGCGCCAGCAGCTTCGGACAGGGCCCCGCAACTAATGAAAAACTGTTTTTT. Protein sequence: CASSFGQGPATNEKLFF.

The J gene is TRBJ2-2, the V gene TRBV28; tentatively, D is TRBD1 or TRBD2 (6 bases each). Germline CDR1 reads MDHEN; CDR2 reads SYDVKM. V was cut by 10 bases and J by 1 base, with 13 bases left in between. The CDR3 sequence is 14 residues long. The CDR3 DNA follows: TGTGCCACCAAGGGGGGCGGGAACACCGGGGAGCTGTTTTTT. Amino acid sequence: CATKGGGNTGELFF.

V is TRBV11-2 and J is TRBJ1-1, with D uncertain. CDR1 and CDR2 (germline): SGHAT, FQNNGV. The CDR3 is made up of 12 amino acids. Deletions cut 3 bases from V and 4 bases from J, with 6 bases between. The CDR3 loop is CASSFLGTEAFF. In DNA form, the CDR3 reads TGTGCCAGCAGCTTTCTAGGCACTGAAGCTTTCTTT.

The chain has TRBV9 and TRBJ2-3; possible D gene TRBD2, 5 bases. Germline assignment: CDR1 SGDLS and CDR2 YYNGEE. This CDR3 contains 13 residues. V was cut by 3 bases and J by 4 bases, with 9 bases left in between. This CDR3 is CASSGGVADTQYF. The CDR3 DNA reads TGTGCCAGCAGCGGGGGAGTTGCAGATACGCAGTATTTT.

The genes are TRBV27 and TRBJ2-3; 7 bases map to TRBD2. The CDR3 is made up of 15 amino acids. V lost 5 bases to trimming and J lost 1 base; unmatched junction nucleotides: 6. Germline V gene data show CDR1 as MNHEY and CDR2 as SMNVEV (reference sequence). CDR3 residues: CASSPSSGRTDTQYF. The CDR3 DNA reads TGTGCCAGCAGTCCCTCTAGCGGACGCACAGATACGCAGTATTTT.

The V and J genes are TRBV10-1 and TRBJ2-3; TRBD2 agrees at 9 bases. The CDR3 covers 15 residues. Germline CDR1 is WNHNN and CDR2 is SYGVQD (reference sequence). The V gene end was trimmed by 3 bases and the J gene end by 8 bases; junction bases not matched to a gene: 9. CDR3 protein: CASSEYISGRTTQYF. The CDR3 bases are TGCGCCAGCAGTGAATACATTAGCGGGAGAACTACGCAGTATTTT.

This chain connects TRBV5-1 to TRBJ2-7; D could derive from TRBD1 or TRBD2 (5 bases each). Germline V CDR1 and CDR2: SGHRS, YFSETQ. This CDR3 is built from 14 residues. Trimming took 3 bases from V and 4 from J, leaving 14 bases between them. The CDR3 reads CASSSRDPGYEQYF. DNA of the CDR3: TGCGCCAGCAGCTCCCGGGACCCAGGGTACGAGCAGTACTTC.

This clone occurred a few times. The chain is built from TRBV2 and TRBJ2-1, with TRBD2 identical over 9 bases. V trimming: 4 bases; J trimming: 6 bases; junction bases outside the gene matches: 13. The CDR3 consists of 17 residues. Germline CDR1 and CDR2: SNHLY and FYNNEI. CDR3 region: CASSGLAGVSLLNEQFF. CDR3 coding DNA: TGTGCCAGCAGTGGTTTAGCGGGAGTTTCTTTACTCAATGAGCAGTTCTTC.

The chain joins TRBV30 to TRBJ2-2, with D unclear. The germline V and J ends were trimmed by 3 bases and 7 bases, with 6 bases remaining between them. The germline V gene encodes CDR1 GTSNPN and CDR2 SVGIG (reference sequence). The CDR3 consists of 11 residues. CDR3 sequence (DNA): TGTGCCTGGAGCGAGAACGGGGAGCTGTTTTTT. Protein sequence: CAWSENGELFF.

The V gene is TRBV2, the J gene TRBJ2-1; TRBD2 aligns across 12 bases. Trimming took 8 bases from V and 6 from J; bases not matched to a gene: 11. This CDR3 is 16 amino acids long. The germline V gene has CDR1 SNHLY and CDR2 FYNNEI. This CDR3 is CASHPIRLAGANEQFF. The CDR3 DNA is TGTGCCAGCCACCCCATCAGACTAGCGGGAGCCAATGAGCAGTTCTTC.

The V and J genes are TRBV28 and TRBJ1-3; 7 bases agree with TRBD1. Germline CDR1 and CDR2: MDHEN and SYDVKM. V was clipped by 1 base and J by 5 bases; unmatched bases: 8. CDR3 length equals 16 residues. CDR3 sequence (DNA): TGTGCCAGCAGTTTATTACGGGAACAGGGGAGAAACACCATATATTTT. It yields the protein CASSLLREQGRNTIYF.

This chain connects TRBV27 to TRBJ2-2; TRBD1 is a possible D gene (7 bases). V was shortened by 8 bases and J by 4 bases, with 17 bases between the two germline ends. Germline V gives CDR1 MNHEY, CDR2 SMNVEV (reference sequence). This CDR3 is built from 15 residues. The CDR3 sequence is CASHSWQGGTGELFF. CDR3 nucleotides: TGTGCCAGCCACTCCTGGCAGGGGGGCACCGGGGAGCTGTTTTTT.

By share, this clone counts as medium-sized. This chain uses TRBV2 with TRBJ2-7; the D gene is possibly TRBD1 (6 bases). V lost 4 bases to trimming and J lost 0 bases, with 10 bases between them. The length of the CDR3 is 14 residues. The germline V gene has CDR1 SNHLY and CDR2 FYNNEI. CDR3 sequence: CASSVTGDSYEQYF. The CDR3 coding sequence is TGTGCCAGCAGTGTGACAGGAGACTCCTACGAGCAGTACTTC. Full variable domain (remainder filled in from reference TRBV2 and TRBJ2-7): EPEVTQTPSHQVTQMGQEVILRCVPISNHLYFYWYRQILGQKVEFLVSFYNNEISEKSEIFDDQFSVERPDGSNFTLKIRSTKLEDSAMYFCASSVTGDSYEQYFGPGTRLTVT.

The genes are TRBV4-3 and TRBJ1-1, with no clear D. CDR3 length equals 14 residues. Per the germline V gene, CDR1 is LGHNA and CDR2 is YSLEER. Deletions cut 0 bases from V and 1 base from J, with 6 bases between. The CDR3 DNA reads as TGCGCCAGCAGCCAAGATGGGAGGAACACTGAAGCTTTCTTT. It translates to CASSQDGRNTEAFF.

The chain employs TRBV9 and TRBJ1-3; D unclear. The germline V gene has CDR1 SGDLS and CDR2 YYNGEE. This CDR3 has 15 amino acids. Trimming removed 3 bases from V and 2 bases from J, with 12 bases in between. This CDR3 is CASSGNREAGNTIYF. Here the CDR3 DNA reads TGTGCCAGCAGCGGGAATAGGGAAGCTGGAAACACCATATATTTT.

The CDR3 here is CASSSGQFTEAFF. In DNA, the CDR3 is TGTGCCAGCAGCTCTGGACAGTTCACTGAAGCTTTCTTT. The chain carries TRBV28 and TRBJ1-1; TRBD1 might be the D (6 bases). Trimming stripped 6 bases from V and 4 bases from J, with 12 bases between. Germline V gene data show CDR1 as MDHEN and CDR2 as SYDVKM. CDR3 length: 13 amino acids.

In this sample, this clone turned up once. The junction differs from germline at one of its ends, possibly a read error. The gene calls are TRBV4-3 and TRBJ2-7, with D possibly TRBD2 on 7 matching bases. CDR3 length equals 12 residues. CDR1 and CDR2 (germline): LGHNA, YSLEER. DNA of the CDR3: TGCGTCAGCAGCCAAGAGGGGGGGGAGCAGTACTTC. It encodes CVSSQEGGEQYF.

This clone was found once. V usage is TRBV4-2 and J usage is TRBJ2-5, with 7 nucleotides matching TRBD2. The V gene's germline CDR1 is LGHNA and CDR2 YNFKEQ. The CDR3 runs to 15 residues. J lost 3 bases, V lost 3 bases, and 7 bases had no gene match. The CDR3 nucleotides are TGTGCCAGCAGCCAGGACGGACTAGTGAAAGAGACCCAGTACTTC. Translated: CASSQDGLVKETQYF.

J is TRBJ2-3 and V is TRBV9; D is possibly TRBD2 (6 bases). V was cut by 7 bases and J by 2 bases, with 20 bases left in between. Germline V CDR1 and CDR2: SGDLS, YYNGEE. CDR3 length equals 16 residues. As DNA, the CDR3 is TGTGCCAGCGCGGGGTTAGGTGGGGAGAACACAGATACGCAGTATTTT. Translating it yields CASAGLGGENTDTQYF.

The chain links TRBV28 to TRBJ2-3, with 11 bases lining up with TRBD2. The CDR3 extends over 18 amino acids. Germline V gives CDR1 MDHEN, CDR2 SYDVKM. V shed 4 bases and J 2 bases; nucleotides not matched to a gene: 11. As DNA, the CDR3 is TGTGCCAGCAGTTATGCGCCCGGGACTAGCGGTATCACAGATACGCAGTATTTT. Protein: CASSYAPGTSGITDTQYF.

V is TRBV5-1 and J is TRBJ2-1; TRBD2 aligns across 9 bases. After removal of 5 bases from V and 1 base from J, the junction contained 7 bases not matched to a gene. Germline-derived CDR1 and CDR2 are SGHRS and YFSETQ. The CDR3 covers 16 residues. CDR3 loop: CASSSFSGSSYNEQFF. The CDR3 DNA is TGCGCCAGCAGTTCCTTTAGCGGGAGTTCCTACAATGAGCAGTTCTTC.